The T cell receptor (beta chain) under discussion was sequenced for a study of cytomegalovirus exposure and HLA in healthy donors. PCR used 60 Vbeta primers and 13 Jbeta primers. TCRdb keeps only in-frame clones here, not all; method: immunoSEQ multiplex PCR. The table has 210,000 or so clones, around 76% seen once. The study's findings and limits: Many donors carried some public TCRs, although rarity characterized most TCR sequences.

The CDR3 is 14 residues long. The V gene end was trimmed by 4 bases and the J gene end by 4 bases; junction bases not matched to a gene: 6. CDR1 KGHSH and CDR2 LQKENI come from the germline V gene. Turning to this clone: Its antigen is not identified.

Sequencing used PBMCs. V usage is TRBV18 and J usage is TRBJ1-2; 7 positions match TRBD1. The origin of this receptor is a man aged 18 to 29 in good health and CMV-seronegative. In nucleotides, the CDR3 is TGTGCCAGCTCACAACCGGGACAGCCCTATGGCTACACCTTC. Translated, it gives CASSQPGQPYGYTF.